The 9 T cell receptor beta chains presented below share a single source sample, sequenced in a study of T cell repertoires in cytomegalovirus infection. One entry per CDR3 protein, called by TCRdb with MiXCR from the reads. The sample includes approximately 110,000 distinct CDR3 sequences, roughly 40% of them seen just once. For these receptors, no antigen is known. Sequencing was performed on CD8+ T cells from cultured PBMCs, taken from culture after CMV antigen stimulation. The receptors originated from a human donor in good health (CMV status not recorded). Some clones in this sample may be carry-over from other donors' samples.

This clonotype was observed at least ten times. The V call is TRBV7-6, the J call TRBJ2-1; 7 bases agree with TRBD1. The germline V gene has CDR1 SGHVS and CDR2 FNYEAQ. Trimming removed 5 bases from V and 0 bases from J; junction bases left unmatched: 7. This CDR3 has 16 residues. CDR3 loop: CASSPQGGNSYNEQFF. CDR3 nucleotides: TGTGCCAGCAGCCCCCAAGGGGGCAACTCCTACAATGAGCAGTTCTTC.

As DNA, the CDR3 is TGTGCCAGCAGCTTAGCGTCAGGGGATGGCTACACCTTC. Amino acids: CASSLASGDGYTF. This chain links TRBV7-8 with TRBJ1-2; D possibly corresponds to TRBD1 (6 bases). Germline V gives CDR1 SGHVS, CDR2 FQNEAQ. The ends were cut back, 0 bases at V and 6 bases at J, with 8 bases in the middle. The CDR3 extends over 13 amino acids.

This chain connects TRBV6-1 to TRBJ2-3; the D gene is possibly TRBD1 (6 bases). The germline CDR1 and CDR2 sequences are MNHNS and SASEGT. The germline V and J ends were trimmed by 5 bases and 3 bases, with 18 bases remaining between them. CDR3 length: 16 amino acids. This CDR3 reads CASSPGTLKDTDTQYF. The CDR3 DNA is TGTGCCAGCAGTCCCGGGACATTAAAAGATACAGATACGCAGTATTTT.

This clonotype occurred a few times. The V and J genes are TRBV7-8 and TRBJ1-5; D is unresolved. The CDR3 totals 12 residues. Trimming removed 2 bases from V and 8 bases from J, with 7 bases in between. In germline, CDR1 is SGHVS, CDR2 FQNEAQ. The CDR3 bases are TGTGCCAGCAGCTTAACCGGGGAGCCCCAGCATTTT. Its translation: CASSLTGEPQHF.

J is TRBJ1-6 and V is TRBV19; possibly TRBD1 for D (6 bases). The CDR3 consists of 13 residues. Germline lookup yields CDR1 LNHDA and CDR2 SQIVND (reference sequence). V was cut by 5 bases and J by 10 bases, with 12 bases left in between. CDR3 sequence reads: CASSAMTGSPLHF. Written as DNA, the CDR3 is TGTGCCAGTAGTGCGATGACAGGATCACCCCTCCACTTT.

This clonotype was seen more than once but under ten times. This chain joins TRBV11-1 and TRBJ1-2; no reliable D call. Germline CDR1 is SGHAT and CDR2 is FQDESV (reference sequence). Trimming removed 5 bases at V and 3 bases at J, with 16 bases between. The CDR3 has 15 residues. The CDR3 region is CASSDPTRIYYGYTF. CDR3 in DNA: TGTGCCAGCAGCGACCCGACAAGAATATACTATGGCTACACCTTC.

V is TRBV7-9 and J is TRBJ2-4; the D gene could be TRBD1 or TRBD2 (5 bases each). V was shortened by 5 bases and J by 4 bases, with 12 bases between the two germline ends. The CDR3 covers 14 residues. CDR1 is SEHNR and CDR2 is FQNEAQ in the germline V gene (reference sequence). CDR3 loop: CASSPRDRKNIQYF. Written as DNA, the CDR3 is TGTGCCAGCAGCCCACGGGACCGTAAAAACATTCAGTACTTC.

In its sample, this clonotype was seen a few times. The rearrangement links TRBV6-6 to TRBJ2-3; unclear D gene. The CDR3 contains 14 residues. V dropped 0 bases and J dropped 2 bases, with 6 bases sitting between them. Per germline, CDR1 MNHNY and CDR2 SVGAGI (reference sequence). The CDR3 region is CASSYSGNTDTQYF. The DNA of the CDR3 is TGTGCCAGCAGTTACTCGGGAAACACAGATACGCAGTATTTT.

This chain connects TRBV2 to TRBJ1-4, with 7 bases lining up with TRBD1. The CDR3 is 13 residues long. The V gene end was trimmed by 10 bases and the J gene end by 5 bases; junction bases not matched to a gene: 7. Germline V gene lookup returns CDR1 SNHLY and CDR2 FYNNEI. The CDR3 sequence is CAIRQGKNEKLFF. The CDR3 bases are TGTGCCATTAGACAGGGCAAAAATGAAAAACTGTTTTTT.